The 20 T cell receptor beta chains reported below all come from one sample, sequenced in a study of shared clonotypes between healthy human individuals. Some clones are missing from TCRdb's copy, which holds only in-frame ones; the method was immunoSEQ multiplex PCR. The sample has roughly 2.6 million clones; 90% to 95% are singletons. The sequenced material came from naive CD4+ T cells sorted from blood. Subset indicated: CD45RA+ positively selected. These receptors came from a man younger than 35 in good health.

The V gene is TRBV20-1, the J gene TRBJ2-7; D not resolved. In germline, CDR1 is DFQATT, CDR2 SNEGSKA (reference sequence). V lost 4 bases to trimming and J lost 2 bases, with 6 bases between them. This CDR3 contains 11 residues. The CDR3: CSAILTYEQYF. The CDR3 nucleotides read TGCAGTGCTATTTTGACCTACGAGCAGTACTTC.

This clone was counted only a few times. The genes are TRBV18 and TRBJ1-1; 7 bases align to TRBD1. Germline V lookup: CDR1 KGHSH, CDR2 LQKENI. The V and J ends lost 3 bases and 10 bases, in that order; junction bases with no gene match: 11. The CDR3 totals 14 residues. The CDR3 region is CASSPRGGGEGAFF. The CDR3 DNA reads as TGTGCCAGCTCACCCAGAGGAGGGGGCGAAGGAGCTTTCTTT.

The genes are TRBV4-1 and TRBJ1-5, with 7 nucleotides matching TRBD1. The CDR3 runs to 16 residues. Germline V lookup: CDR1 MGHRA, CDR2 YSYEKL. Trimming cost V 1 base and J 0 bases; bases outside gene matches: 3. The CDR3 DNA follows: TGCGCCAGCAGCCAAGGGGGGACAGATAGCAATCAGCCCCAGCATTTT. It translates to CASSQGGTDSNQPQHF.

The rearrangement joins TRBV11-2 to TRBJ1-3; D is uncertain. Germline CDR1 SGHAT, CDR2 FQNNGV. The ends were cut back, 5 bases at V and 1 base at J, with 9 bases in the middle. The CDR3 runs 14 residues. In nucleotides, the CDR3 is TGTGCCAGCAGCCGCCGGGAGTCTGGAAACACCATATATTTT. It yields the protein CASSRRESGNTIYF.

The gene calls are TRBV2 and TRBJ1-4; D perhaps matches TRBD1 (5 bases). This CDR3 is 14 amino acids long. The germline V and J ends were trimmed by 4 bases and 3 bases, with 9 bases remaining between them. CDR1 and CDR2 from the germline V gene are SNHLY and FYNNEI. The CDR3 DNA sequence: TGTGCCAGCAGTGTGAGGGGAGCTAATGAAAAACTGTTTTTT. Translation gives CASSVRGANEKLFF.

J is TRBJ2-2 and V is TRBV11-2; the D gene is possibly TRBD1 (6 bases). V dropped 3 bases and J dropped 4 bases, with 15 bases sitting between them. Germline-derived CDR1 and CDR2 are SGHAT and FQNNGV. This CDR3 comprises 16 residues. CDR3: CASSFTGTTSTGELFF. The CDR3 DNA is TGTGCCAGCAGCTTTACCGGGACAACCAGCACCGGGGAGCTGTTTTTT. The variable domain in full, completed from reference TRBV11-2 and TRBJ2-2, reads EAGVAQSPRYKIIEKRQSVAFWCNPISGHATLYWYQQILGQGPKLLIQFQNNGVVDDSQLPKDRFSAERLKGVDSTLKIQPAKLEDSAVYLCASSFTGTTSTGELFFGEGSRLTVL.

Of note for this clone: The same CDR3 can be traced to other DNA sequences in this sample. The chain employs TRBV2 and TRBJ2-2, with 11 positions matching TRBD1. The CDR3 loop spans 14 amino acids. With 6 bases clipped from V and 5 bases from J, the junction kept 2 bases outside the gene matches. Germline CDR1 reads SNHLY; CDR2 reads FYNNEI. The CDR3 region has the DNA TGTGCCAGCAGAGGGACAGGGGGAACCGGGGAGCTGTTTTTT. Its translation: CASRGTGGTGELFF.

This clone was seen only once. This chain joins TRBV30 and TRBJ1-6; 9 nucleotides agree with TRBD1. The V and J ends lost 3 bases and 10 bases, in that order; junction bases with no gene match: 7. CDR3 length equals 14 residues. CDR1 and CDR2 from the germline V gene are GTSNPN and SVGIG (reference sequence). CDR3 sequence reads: CAWSPTGGRSPLHF. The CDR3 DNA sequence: TGTGCCTGGAGCCCCACAGGGGGCAGGTCACCCCTCCACTTT.

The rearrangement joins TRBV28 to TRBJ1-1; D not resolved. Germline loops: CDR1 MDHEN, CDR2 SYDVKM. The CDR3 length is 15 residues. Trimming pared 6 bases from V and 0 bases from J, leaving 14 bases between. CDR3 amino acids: CASRTLSGLNTEAFF. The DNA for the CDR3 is TGTGCCAGCAGAACGTTGTCGGGATTGAACACTGAAGCTTTCTTT.

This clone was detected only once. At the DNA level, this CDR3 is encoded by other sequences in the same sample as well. The CDR3 loop reads CASSILAGGQETQYF. The CDR3 DNA reads as TGTGCCAGTAGTATATTAGCGGGAGGGCAAGAGACCCAGTACTTC. The chain couples TRBV19 to TRBJ2-5; 11 bases fit TRBD2. Trimming at V came to 2 bases and at J to 2 bases, leaving 1 base not matched to a gene. The CDR3 consists of 15 residues. Germline CDR1 and CDR2: LNHDA and SQIVND (reference sequence).

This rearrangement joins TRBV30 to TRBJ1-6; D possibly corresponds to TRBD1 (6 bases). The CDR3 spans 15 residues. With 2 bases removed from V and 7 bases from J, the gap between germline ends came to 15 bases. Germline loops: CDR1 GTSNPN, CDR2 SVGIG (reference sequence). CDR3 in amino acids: CAWSLNRATNSPLHF. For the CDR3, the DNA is TGTGCCTGGAGTCTCAACAGGGCCACCAATTCACCCCTCCACTTT.

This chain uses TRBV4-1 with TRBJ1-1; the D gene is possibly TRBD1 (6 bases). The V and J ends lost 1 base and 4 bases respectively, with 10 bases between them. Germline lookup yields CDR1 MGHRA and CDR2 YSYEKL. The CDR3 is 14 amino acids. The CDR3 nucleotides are TGCGCCAGCAGCCAAGCGTCCAGGGGCACTGAAGCTTTCTTT. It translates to CASSQASRGTEAFF.

The CDR3: CAISESLTEQETQYF. The CDR3 DNA reads TGTGCCATCAGTGAGTCCCTAACAGAACAAGAGACCCAGTACTTC. The chain recombines TRBV10-3 with TRBJ2-5; D gene ambiguous. CDR1 and CDR2 from the germline V gene are ENHRY and SYGVKD. CDR3 length: 15 amino acids. V lost 0 bases to trimming and J lost 2 bases, with 10 bases between them.

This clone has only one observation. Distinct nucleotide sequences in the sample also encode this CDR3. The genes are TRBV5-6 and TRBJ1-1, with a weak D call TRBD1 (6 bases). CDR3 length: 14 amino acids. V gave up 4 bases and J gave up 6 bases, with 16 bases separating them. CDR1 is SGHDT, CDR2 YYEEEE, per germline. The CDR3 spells CASSRDRGRAEAFF. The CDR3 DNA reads TGTGCCAGCAGCCGAGACCGGGGGCGGGCTGAAGCTTTCTTT.

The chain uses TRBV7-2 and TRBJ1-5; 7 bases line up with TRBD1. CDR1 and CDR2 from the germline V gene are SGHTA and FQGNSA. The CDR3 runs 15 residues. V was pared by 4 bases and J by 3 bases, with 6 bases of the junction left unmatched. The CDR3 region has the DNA TGTGCCAGCAGCTCACAGGGGAACGACAATCAGCCCCAGCATTTT. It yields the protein CASSSQGNDNQPQHF.

The CDR3 nucleotides are TGTGCCAGTAGTCTCCAAGACACCGGGCAGCCCCAGCATTTT. Protein: CASSLQDTGQPQHF. J is TRBJ1-5 and V is TRBV19; D gene uncertain. The CDR3 contains 14 residues. V lost 5 bases and J 7 bases, leaving 15 bases between the germline ends. Germline-derived CDR1 and CDR2 are LNHDA and SQIVND (reference sequence).

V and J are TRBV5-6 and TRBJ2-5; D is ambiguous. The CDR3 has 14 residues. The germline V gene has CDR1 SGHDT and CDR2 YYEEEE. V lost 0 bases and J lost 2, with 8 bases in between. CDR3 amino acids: CASSLETLQETQYF. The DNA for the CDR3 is TGTGCCAGCAGCTTGGAGACCCTGCAAGAGACCCAGTACTTC.

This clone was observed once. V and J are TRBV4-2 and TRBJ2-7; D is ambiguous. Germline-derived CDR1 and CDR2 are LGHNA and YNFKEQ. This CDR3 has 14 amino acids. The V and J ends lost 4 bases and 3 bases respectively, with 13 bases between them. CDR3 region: CASSRLPGDYEQYF. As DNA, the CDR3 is TGTGCCAGCAGCCGACTTCCTGGGGACTACGAGCAGTACTTC.

This chain's CDR3 is CASSLTSHEQYF. CDR3 DNA sequence: TGTGCCAGCAGCCTGACTAGCCACGAGCAGTACTTC. The rearrangement joins TRBV5-5 to TRBJ2-7; 7 bases line up with TRBD2. CDR1 SGHKS and CDR2 YYEKEE come from the germline V gene (reference sequence). The CDR3 is 12 residues long. V gave up 4 bases and J gave up 5 bases; unmatched junction bases: 3.

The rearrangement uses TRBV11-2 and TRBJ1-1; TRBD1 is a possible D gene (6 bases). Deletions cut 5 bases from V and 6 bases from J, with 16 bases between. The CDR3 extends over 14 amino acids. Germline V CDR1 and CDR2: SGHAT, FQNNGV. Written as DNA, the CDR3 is TGTGCCAGCAGCCCAATGTCAGGGGCGGCTGAAGCTTTCTTT. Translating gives CASSPMSGAAEAFF.